The 3 T cell receptor beta chains below come from one sample, sequenced in a study of OX40 agonist ivuxolimab in advanced cancers. Only in-frame clones appear in the TCRdb table, and some are missing; sequencing was by immunoSEQ multiplex PCR. The sample carries some 35,000 clones, roughly 80% recorded once. The sequences come from CD4+ or CD8+ T cells sorted from blood, collected in a trial of the OX40 agonist ivuxolimab. These receptors were obtained from an adult with an advanced solid tumor such as melanoma, head and neck, liver or kidney cancer.

The J gene is TRBJ2-3, the V gene TRBV19; the match to TRBD1 covers 10 bases. V was pared by 6 bases and J by 6 bases, with 12 bases of the junction left unmatched. This CDR3 region has 16 residues. In germline, CDR1 is LNHDA, CDR2 SQIVND (reference sequence). The CDR3 loop reads CASRLSETGGEDTQYF. CDR3 nucleotides: TGTGCCAGTAGACTCTCGGAGACAGGGGGCGAGGATACGCAGTATTTT.

The chain carries TRBV5-4 and TRBJ2-3; D is uncertain. The V end lost 4 bases, the J end lost 2 bases, and 17 bases lay between the germline ends. This CDR3 comprises 16 residues. Per germline, CDR1 SGHNT and CDR2 YYREEE (reference sequence). CDR3 sequence (DNA): TGTGCCAGCAGCCCCCCTGGGCTTAGTAACACAGATACGCAGTATTTT. Amino acid sequence: CASSPPGLSNTDTQYF.

This chain links TRBV5-1 with TRBJ1-4; 12 nucleotides match TRBD1. The CDR3 contains 18 residues. The germline CDR1 and CDR2 sequences are SGHRS and YFSETQ. V lost 2 bases and J lost 1; bases outside the gene matches: 6. The CDR3 region has the DNA TGCGCCAGCAGCTTACCTGGGACAGGGGGCTTAACTAATGAAAAACTGTTTTTT. It specifies CASSLPGTGGLTNEKLFF.